The TCR beta chain described here comes from a study of blood T cell repertoires in COVID-19. Trimming at V came to 3 bases and at J to 3 bases, leaving 5 bases not matched to a gene. Germline CDR1 and CDR2: SGHTA and FQGNSA. CDR3 length equals 15 residues. In the original workflow: Amplification from reference gene primers served as the basis for estimated nucleated cell counts. The assay was immunoSEQ multiplex PCR, and TCRdb's table has in-frame clones only and misses some. V and J calls and clone size are given by that table; D and trimming were obtained from the DNA. This sample yields about 310,000 clones, of which nearly 90% are seen a single time; 0.8% to 1.3% belongs to the top ten. Seattle enrolled patients during active infection and tracked them longitudinally.

The chain links TRBV7-2 to TRBJ1-1; TRBD1 matches 9 bases. This receptor was taken from a middle-aged woman with COVID-19, enrolled during active disease. Sequencing used peripheral blood. As DNA, the CDR3 is TGTGCCAGCAGCTTTAGACAGGGGGGGTACACTGAAGCTTTCTTT. Translation gives CASSFRQGGYTEAFF.